The clone carrying this TCR beta chain was detected once. These data originate in a study of PD-1 blockade in classical Hodgkin lymphoma. The germline V and J ends were trimmed by 0 bases and 2 bases, with 10 bases remaining between them. The CDR3 runs 15 residues. Looked up from germline, CDR1 is SGHRS and CDR2 is YFSETQ. Profiled with immunoSEQ multiplex PCR; TCRdb holds only in-frame clones, not every one. Counted here are some 60,000 clones, approximately 92% occurring once; the ten biggest clones make up about 15%. Every patient was affected by relapse after autologous stem cell transplantation, while exposure to brentuximab vedotin was not uniform.

Sample: peripheral blood mononuclear cells (PBMCs), taken at baseline. This TCR derives from a human donor with classical Hodgkin lymphoma. The rearrangement uses TRBV5-1 and TRBJ2-3; D remains unclear. The CDR3 is CASSLAGSLTDTQYF. The CDR3 region has the DNA TGCGCCAGCAGCTTGGCCGGCTCCCTCACAGATACGCAGTATTTT. Drawing the rest from reference TRBV5-1 and TRBJ2-3, the complete variable domain is KAGVTQTPRYLIKTRGQQVTLSCSPISGHRSVSWYQQTPGQGLQFLFEYFSETQRNKGNFPGRFSGRQFSNSRSEMNVSTLELGDSALYLCASSLAGSLTDTQYFGPGTRLTVL.